A single sample is the source of the 27 T cell receptor beta chains below, sequenced in a study of beta chain features in type 1 diabetes. Reverse transcribing all isolated RNA meant expressed TCRB transcripts were sequenced. Only in-frame clones appear in the TCRdb table, and some are missing; sequencing was by immunoSEQ multiplex PCR. The table shows about 930,000 clones, with about a sixth occurring only once. Sequencing used naive CD4+ T cells from blood. The source is a woman aged 18-29 years in good health.

The V call is TRBV6-5, the J call TRBJ1-4; 9 bases are shared with TRBD1. V was pared by 5 bases and J by 11 bases, with 3 bases of the junction left unmatched. In germline, CDR1 is MNHEY, CDR2 SVGAGI. The CDR3 runs 12 residues. The DNA for the CDR3 is TGTGCCAGCAGTACGGACAGGGGTAAACTGTTTTTT. Its translation is CASSTDRGKLFF.

The table lists this clone with a few counts. The chain joins TRBV28 to TRBJ1-2; 8 bases fit TRBD1. This CDR3 spans 14 amino acids. Trimming took 6 bases from V and 5 from J; bases not matched to a gene: 8. Germline values: CDR1 MDHEN, CDR2 SYDVKM. In DNA form, the CDR3 reads TGTGCCAGCAGCCCCCTGGACAGGGCGTATGGCTACACCTTC. It yields the protein CASSPLDRAYGYTF.

The chain links TRBV7-9 to TRBJ1-5; D is possibly TRBD1 (6 bases). Per germline, CDR1 SEHNR and CDR2 FQNEAQ (reference sequence). Trimming took off 1 base at V and 6 bases at J, with 13 bases between the two ends. The CDR3 runs 15 residues. The CDR3 is CASSLGTGSPQPQHF. CDR3 bases: TGTGCCAGCAGCTTAGGTACAGGGTCCCCTCAGCCCCAGCATTTT.

This clone was counted only a few times. The V gene is TRBV18, the J gene TRBJ2-1; the D gene is possibly TRBD2 (7 bases). Between the trimmed V and J ends, which lost 2 bases and 4 bases, there was a span of 18 bases. The CDR3 length is 17 residues. CDR1 is KGHSH, CDR2 LQKENI, per germline. The CDR3 sequence: CASSPKGGFAGYNEQFF. The DNA for the CDR3 is TGTGCCAGCTCACCAAAGGGGGGGTTCGCCGGATACAATGAGCAGTTCTTC. Based on the CDR3 plus reference TRBV18 and TRBJ2-1, the full variable domain is NAGVMQNPRHLVRRRGQEARLRCSPMKGHSHVYWYRQLPEEGLKFMVYLQKENIIDESGMPKERFSAEFPKEGPSILRIQQVVRGDSAAYFCASSPKGGFAGYNEQFFGPGTRLTVL.

The chain employs TRBV5-5 and TRBJ2-7; D possibly corresponds to TRBD1 (5 bases). The CDR3 loop spans 14 amino acids. Per germline, CDR1 SGHKS and CDR2 YYEKEE (reference sequence). Trimming took 0 bases from V and 4 from J, leaving 11 bases between them. CDR3 DNA sequence: TGTGCCAGCAGCTTGGCCAAGACAGATTACGAGCAGTACTTC. Translated: CASSLAKTDYEQYF.

This clone came up a few times. V gene TRBV6-6 combines with J gene TRBJ1-2; the D gene is possibly TRBD1 (6 bases). V lost 1 base, J lost 8 bases, and 17 bases lay in between. This CDR3 spans 15 amino acids. In germline, CDR1 is MNHNY, CDR2 SVGAGI (reference sequence). CDR3 amino acids: CASSYLKTGIDGYTF. The CDR3, as DNA: TGTGCCAGCAGTTACTTGAAAACAGGGATCGACGGCTACACCTTC.

The V and J genes are TRBV29-1 and TRBJ1-3; D unresolved. Trimming cost V 0 bases and J 8 bases, with 5 bases left between them. Germline-derived CDR1 and CDR2 are SQVTM and ANQGSEA. The CDR3 has 11 residues. CDR3 sequence (DNA): TGCAGCGTTGAAGAAGGAGACACCATATATTTT. Translated, it gives CSVEEGDTIYF.

This clone was seen only a few times. The chain recombines TRBV5-4 with TRBJ2-3, with D possibly called TRBD1 or TRBD2 (5 bases each). The V end was cut by 4 bases, the J end by 2 bases, with 14 bases between. The CDR3 extends over 15 amino acids. Germline CDR1 SGHNT, CDR2 YYREEE (reference sequence). The CDR3: CASSPGPDVTDTQYF. The CDR3 DNA reads TGTGCCAGCAGCCCGGGGCCGGACGTCACAGATACGCAGTATTTT.

The CDR3 sequence: CASSLSGTGGWYTEAFF. The CDR3 bases are TGTGCCAGCAGCTTAAGTGGGACAGGCGGATGGTACACTGAAGCTTTCTTT. The chain couples TRBV7-2 to TRBJ1-1; 8 bases align to TRBD1. The CDR3 spans 17 residues. The V gene end was trimmed by 2 bases and the J gene end by 3 bases; junction bases not matched to a gene: 11. Looked up from germline, CDR1 is SGHTA and CDR2 is FQGNSA.

This clone was recorded once. The chain employs TRBV7-6 and TRBJ2-3, with a possible D match to TRBD2 (5 bases). V lost 5 bases and J lost 3, with 21 bases in between. The CDR3 totals 17 residues. CDR1 SGHVS and CDR2 FNYEAQ come from the germline V gene. CDR3 in amino acids: CASSPPPGWLSTDTQYF. As DNA, the CDR3 is TGTGCCAGCAGCCCGCCCCCGGGATGGTTAAGTACAGATACGCAGTATTTT.

This clone came up a few times. The chain links TRBV11-3 to TRBJ2-1, with D hard to call. Trimming shortened V by 5 bases and J by 8 bases, and 7 bases separated the two germline ends. The CDR3 has 11 residues. Germline CDR1 reads SGHNT; CDR2 reads YENEEA. The CDR3 bases are TGTGCCAGCAGCAGTTCCCATGAGCAGTTCTTC. This encodes CASSSSHEQFF.

The chain combines TRBV5-1 with TRBJ2-1; TRBD1 matches at 10 bases. CDR3 size: 15 residues. CDR1 SGHRS and CDR2 YFSETQ come from the germline V gene. V was clipped by 3 bases and J by 8 bases; unmatched bases: 8. CDR3 DNA sequence: TGCGCCAGCAGCTGGGGACAGGGGAGGATCGATGAGCAGTTCTTC. Protein: CASSWGQGRIDEQFF.

The CDR3 sequence is CASSVGPNTDTQYF. The CDR3 bases are TGTGCCAGCAGTGTTGGACCAAACACAGATACGCAGTATTTT. J is TRBJ2-3 and V is TRBV6-6; D not resolved. The CDR3 spans 14 residues. CDR1 is MNHNY, CDR2 SVGAGI, per germline (reference sequence). With 5 bases removed from V and 2 bases from J, the gap between germline ends came to 11 bases.

This sequence joins TRBV7-2 and TRBJ1-2, with 8 bases fitting TRBD1. Germline CDR1 SGHTA, CDR2 FQGNSA. The V segment lost 5 bases and the J segment 5 bases; nucleotides outside the gene matches: 7. The CDR3 totals 14 residues. CDR3 region: CASSRRTGSYGYTF. CDR3 coding DNA: TGTGCCAGCAGCCGAAGGACAGGGAGTTATGGCTACACCTTC. Full variable domain (rest looked up from reference TRBV7-2 and TRBJ1-2): GAGVSQSPSNKVTEKGKDVELRCDPISGHTALYWYRQSLGQGLEFLIYFQGNSAPDKSGLPSDRFSAERTGGSVSTLTIQRTQQEDSAVYLCASSRRTGSYGYTFGSGTRLTVV.

This sequence joins TRBV19 and TRBJ1-5; 8 bases map to TRBD1. The CDR3 is 15 residues long. Germline CDR1 is LNHDA and CDR2 is SQIVND (reference sequence). Trimming at V came to 6 bases and at J to 7 bases, leaving 11 bases not matched to a gene. CDR3 in amino acids: CASSAGQAHSQPQHF. The DNA of the CDR3 is TGTGCCAGTAGCGCGGGACAGGCTCACAGCCAGCCCCAGCATTTT.

The rearrangement links TRBV6-1 to TRBJ2-7; a possible D gene is TRBD2 (7 bases). Trimming pared 6 bases from V and 7 bases from J, leaving 13 bases between. Germline CDR1 reads MNHNS; CDR2 reads SASEGT. The CDR3 totals 12 residues. CDR3 residues: CASRRGGMEQYF. The CDR3 DNA reads TGTGCCAGCAGGAGGGGGGGAATGGAGCAGTACTTC.

The chain uses TRBV7-9 and TRBJ2-1; 16 bases are a match to TRBD2. The germline CDR1 and CDR2 sequences are SEHNR and FQNEAQ (reference sequence). CDR3 length: 16 amino acids. Unmatched junction bases numbered 5, after V lost 5 bases and J lost 7 bases. The CDR3 spells CASSQGLAGGQNEQFF. The CDR3 DNA reads as TGTGCCAGCAGCCAGGGACTAGCGGGAGGGCAAAATGAGCAGTTCTTC.

The genes are TRBV27 and TRBJ2-1; a weak D match, TRBD2 (6 bases). This CDR3 has 15 residues. Trimming took 2 bases from V and 7 from J, leaving 15 bases between them. Germline assignment: CDR1 MNHEY and CDR2 SMNVEV (reference sequence). CDR3 sequence reads: CASSLRPSDTNEQFF. For the CDR3, the DNA is TGTGCCAGCAGTTTAAGGCCTAGCGATACAAATGAGCAGTTCTTC.

V gene TRBV29-1 combines with J gene TRBJ2-5, with D maybe TRBD1 (7 bases). Germline assignment: CDR1 SQVTM and CDR2 ANQGSEA. This CDR3 spans 15 amino acids. CDR3 loop: CRPTGTAGPQETQYF. The CDR3 region has the DNA TGCAGACCTACCGGGACAGCGGGCCCACAAGAGACCCAGTACTTC.

J is TRBJ2-3 and V is TRBV29-1; D is perhaps TRBD1 or TRBD2 (5 bases each). Germline CDR1 SQVTM, CDR2 ANQGSEA. Trimming removed 6 bases at V and 9 bases at J, with 16 bases between. CDR3 length: 12 amino acids. The CDR3 coding sequence is TGCAGCGTGCGGGCAAGGGGCGACACGCAGTATTTT. Translated: CSVRARGDTQYF.

V usage is TRBV10-3 and J usage is TRBJ1-5; D may be TRBD1 (6 bases). V was pared by 6 bases and J by 3 bases, with 18 bases between. CDR1 is ENHRY, CDR2 SYGVKD, per germline. This CDR3 contains 16 residues. In nucleotides, the CDR3 is TGTGCCATCAGCGAGAGAAGTTGGACAGACAATCAGCCCCAGCATTTT. It specifies CAISERSWTDNQPQHF.

This clone was counted a few times. The chain couples TRBV9 to TRBJ2-3; D may be TRBD2 (6 bases). V gave up 0 bases and J gave up 0 bases, with 11 bases separating them. Germline CDR1 reads SGDLS; CDR2 reads YYNGEE. CDR3 length: 16 amino acids. The CDR3 coding sequence is TGTGCCAGCAGCGTAGTCGGAGGGGTCAGCACAGATACGCAGTATTTT. It encodes CASSVVGGVSTDTQYF.

This chain joins TRBV18 and TRBJ2-7; D remains unclear. The germline V gene encodes CDR1 KGHSH and CDR2 LQKENI. Trimming took 0 bases from V and 5 from J, leaving 17 bases between them. The CDR3 is 16 residues long. The chain's CDR3 is CASSPPNVVPSNEQYF. As DNA, the CDR3 is TGTGCCAGCTCACCACCCAACGTGGTCCCCTCGAACGAGCAGTACTTC.

This chain joins TRBV20-1 and TRBJ2-7, with D maybe TRBD1 (6 bases). V was pared by 3 bases and J by 6 bases, with 9 bases between. This CDR3 comprises 11 residues. Germline loops: CDR1 DFQATT, CDR2 SNEGSKA (reference sequence). The CDR3 loop reads CSARQGIEQYF. As DNA, the CDR3 is TGCAGTGCTAGGCAGGGGATCGAGCAGTACTTC.

A word on this clone: The sample has other DNA sequences that encode this CDR3 too. The CDR3 nucleotides are TGTGCCAGCAGCTTAGCTAGCAATCAGCCCCAGCATTTT. Amino acids: CASSLASNQPQHF. This rearrangement joins TRBV7-2 to TRBJ1-5; D is uncertain. V lost 0 bases, J lost 0 bases, and 0 bases lay in between. This CDR3 has 13 amino acids. From germline, CDR1 is SGHTA and CDR2 FQGNSA.

The gene calls are TRBV5-1 and TRBJ2-1; 9 bases are shared with TRBD2. The CDR3 runs to 16 residues. In germline, CDR1 is SGHRS, CDR2 YFSETQ. V shed 4 bases and J 4 bases; nucleotides not matched to a gene: 9. In DNA, the CDR3 is TGCGCCAGCAGCCCCGCTAGCGGGAATGCTTACAATGAGCAGTTCTTC. It translates to CASSPASGNAYNEQFF.

The V and J genes are TRBV7-9 and TRBJ1-4, with D hard to call. Trimming shortened V by 5 bases and J by 5 bases, and 9 bases separated the two germline ends. Per germline, CDR1 SEHNR and CDR2 FQNEAQ (reference sequence). The CDR3 length is 13 residues. The CDR3 DNA sequence: TGTGCCAGCAGCACGACTGAGAATGAAAAACTGTTTTTT. It is translated as CASSTTENEKLFF. The full variable domain, its missing parts supplied by reference TRBV7-9 and TRBJ1-4, is DTGVSQNPRHKITKRGQNVTFRCDPISEHNRLYWYRQTLGQGPEFLTYFQNEAQLEKSRLLSDRFSAERPKGSFSTLEIQRTEQGDSAMYLCASSTTENEKLFFGSGTQLSVL.